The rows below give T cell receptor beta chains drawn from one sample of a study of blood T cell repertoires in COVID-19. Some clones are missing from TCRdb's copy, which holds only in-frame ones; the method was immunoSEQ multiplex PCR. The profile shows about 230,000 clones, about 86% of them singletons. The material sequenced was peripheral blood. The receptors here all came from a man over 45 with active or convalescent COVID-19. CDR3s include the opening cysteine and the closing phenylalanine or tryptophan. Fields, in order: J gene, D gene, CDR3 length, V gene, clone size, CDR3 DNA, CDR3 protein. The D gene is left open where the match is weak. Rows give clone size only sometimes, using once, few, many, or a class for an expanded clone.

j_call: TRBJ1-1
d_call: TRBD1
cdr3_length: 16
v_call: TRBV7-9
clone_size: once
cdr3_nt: TGTGCCAGCAGCCCGGAAGGACAGGGGGCGGAAACTGAAGCTTTCTTT
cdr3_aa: CASSPEGQGAETEAFF

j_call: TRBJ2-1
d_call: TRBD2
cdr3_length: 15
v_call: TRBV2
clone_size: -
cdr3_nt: TGTGCCAGCAGTTACCAAGCGGGAACCTACAATGAGCAGTTCTTC
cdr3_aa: CASSYQAGTYNEQFF

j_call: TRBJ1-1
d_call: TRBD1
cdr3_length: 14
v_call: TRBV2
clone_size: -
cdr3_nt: TGTGCCAGCAGAGGGGACAGGGCCCGCACTGAAGCTTTCTTT
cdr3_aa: CASRGDRARTEAFF

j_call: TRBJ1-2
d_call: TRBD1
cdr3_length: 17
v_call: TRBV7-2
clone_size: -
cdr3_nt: TGTGCCAGCAGCATCGGGACAGGGGGCGCAAAATCCTCTGGCTACACCTTC
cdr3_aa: CASSIGTGGAKSSGYTF

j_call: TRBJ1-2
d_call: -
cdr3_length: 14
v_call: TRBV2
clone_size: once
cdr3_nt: TGTGCCAGCAGTGAACGGACAGTAAGCCAGGGCTACACCTTC
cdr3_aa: CASSERTVSQGYTF

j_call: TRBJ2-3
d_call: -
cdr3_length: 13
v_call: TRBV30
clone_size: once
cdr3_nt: TGTGCCTGGAGGACCAGGGGGGAAGATACGCAGTATTTT
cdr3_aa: CAWRTRGEDTQYF

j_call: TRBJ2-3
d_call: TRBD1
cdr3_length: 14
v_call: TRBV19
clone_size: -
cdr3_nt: TGTGCCAGTAGTCAACAGGGGTTCACAGATACGCAGTATTTT
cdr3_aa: CASSQQGFTDTQYF

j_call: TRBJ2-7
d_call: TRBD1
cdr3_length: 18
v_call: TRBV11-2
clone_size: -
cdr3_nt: TGTGCCAGCAGCTTACCGGCAGGGGGCATTGCGGGCTCCTACGAGCAGTACTTC
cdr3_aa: CASSLPAGGIAGSYEQYF

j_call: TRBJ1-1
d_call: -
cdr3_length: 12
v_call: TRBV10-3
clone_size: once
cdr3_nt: TGTGCCATCAGTGAGTCTACAGGTGAAGCTTTCTTT
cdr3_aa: CAISESTGEAFF

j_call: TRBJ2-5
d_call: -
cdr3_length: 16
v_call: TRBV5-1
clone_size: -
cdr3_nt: TGCGCCAGCAGCGCGACTAGGGGATCGTTCCAAGAGACCCAGTACTTC
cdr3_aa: CASSATRGSFQETQYF

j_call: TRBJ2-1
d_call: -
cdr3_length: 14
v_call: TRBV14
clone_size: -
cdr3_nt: TGTGCCAGCAGCCAATGGGGCAGTACAAATGAGCAGTTCTTC
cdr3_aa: CASSQWGSTNEQFF

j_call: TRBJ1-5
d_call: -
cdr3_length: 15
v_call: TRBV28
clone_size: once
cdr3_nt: TGTGCCAGCAGTTCTCGGGGGGTAGGCAATCAGCCCCAGCATTTT
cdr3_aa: CASSSRGVGNQPQHF

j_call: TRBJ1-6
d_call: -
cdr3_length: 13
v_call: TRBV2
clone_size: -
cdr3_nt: TGTGCCAGCAGTCCGGGAGTGAGGTCACCCCTCCACTTT
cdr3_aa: CASSPGVRSPLHF

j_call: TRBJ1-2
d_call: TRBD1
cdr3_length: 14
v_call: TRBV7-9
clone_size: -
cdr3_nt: TGTGCCAGCAGCACGGACAGGGTGGCCTATGGCTACACCTTC
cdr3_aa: CASSTDRVAYGYTF

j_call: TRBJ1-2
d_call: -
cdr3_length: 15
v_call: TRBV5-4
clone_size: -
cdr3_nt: TGTGCCAGCAGCTTGGCCCTTCCGGGGATGGATGGCTACACCTTC
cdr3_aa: CASSLALPGMDGYTF

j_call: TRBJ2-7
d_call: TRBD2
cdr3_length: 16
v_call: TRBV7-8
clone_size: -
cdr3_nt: TGTGCCAGCAGCTGGACGACTAGCGGGGGGGTTAGCGAGCAGTACTTC
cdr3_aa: CASSWTTSGGVSEQYF

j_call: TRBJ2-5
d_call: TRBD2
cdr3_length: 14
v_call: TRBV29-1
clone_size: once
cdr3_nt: TGCAGCGAAAGGAGCGGGGTCTCAGGAGAGACCCAGTACTTC
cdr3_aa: CSERSGVSGETQYF

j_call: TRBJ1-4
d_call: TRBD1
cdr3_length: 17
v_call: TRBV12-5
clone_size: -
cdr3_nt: TGTGCTAGTGGGCTCGCGGGACAGGGGGTAACTAATGAAAAACTGTTTTTT
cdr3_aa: CASGLAGQGVTNEKLFF

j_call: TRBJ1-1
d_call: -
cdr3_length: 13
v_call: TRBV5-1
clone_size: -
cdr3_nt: TGCGCCAGCAGCTTTAGGCCGGGGGATGAAGCTTTCTTT
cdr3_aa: CASSFRPGDEAFF

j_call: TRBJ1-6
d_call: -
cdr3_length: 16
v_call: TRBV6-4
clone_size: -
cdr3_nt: TGTGCCAGCAGTGACTCGACACCGGACACCGGATCACCCCTCCACTTT
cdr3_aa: CASSDSTPDTGSPLHF

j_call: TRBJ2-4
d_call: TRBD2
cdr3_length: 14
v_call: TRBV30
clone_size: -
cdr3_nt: TGTGCCTGGAGGCCCGGCGGGGGGTGGGACATTCAGTACTTC
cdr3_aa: CAWRPGGGWDIQYF

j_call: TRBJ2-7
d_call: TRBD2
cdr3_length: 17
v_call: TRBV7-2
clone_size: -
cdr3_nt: TGTGCCAGCAGCTTAGTGGGGGGGTCCCTGGGCACCTACGAGCAGTACTTC
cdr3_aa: CASSLVGGSLGTYEQYF

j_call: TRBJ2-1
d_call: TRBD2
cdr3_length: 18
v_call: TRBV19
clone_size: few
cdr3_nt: TGTGCCAGTAGTATAGGTCTAGCGGGGGGGCCATCATACAATGAGCAGTTCTTC
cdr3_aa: CASSIGLAGGPSYNEQFF

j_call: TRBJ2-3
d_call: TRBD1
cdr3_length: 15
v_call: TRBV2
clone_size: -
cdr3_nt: TGTGCCAGCAGTGGTGACAGGGGGATGACAGATACGCAGTATTTT
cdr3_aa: CASSGDRGMTDTQYF

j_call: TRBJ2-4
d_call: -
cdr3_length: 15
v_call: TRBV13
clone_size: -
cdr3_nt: TGTGCCAGCAGCAGAACCCGAGTGGTCAAAAACATTCAGTACTTC
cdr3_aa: CASSRTRVVKNIQYF

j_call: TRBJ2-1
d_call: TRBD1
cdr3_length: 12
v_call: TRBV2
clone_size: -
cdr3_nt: TGTGCCAACAAGGACAGGGGGCATGAGCAGTTCTTC
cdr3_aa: CANKDRGHEQFF

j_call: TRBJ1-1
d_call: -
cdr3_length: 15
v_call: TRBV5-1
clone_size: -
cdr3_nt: TGCGCCAGCAGCATCCAGGGCCAGGGGAACACTGAAGCTTTCTTT
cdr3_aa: CASSIQGQGNTEAFF

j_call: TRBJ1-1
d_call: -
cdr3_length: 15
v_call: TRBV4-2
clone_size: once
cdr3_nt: TGTGCCAGCAGCCAAGAGAGATGGGCGAACACTGAAGCTTTCTTT
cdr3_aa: CASSQERWANTEAFF

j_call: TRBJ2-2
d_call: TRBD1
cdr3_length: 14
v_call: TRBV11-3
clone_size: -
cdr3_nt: TGTGCCAGCAGCCGCGGACAGGGGACCGGGGAGCTGTTTTTT
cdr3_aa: CASSRGQGTGELFF

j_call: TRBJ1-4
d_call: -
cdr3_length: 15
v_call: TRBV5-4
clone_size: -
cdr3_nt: TGTGCCAGCAGCCCAGAGGGCAGGGGTGGCGAAAAACTGTTTTTT
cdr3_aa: CASSPEGRGGEKLFF

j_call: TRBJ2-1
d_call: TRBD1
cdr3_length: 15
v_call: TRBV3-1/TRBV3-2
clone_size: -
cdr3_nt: TGTGCCAGCAGCCAAGATGGGACAGGGTTGGATGAGCAGTTCTTC
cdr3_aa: CASSQDGTGLDEQFF

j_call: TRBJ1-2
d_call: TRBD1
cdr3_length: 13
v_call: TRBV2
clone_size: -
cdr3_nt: TGTGCCAGCAGTGAAGGGACAGGGGGCGGCTACACCTTC
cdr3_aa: CASSEGTGGGYTF

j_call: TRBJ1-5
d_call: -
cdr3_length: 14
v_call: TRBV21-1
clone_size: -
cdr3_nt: TGTGCCAGCAGCAACCGGGACAATAATCAGCCCCAGCATTTT
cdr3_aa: CASSNRDNNQPQHF

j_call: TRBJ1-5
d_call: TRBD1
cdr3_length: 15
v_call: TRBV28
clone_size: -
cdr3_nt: TGTGCCAGCAGTCCGGCGACAGGGAATAATCAGCCCCAGCATTTT
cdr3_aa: CASSPATGNNQPQHF

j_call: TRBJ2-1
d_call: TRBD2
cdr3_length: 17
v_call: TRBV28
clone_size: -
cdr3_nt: TGTGCCAGCAGTTTACGGCGAGCGGGGGTGAGCTACAATGAGCAGTTCTTC
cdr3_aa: CASSLRRAGVSYNEQFF

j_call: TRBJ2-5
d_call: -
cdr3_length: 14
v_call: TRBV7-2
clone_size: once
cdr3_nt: TGTGCCAGCAGCTTAGCGCACCAGGGGGAGACCCAGTACTTC
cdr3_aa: CASSLAHQGETQYF

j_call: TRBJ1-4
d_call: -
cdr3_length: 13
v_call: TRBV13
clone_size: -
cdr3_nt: TGTGCCAGCAGTCCAGGGTTCAATGAAAAACTGTTTTTT
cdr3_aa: CASSPGFNEKLFF